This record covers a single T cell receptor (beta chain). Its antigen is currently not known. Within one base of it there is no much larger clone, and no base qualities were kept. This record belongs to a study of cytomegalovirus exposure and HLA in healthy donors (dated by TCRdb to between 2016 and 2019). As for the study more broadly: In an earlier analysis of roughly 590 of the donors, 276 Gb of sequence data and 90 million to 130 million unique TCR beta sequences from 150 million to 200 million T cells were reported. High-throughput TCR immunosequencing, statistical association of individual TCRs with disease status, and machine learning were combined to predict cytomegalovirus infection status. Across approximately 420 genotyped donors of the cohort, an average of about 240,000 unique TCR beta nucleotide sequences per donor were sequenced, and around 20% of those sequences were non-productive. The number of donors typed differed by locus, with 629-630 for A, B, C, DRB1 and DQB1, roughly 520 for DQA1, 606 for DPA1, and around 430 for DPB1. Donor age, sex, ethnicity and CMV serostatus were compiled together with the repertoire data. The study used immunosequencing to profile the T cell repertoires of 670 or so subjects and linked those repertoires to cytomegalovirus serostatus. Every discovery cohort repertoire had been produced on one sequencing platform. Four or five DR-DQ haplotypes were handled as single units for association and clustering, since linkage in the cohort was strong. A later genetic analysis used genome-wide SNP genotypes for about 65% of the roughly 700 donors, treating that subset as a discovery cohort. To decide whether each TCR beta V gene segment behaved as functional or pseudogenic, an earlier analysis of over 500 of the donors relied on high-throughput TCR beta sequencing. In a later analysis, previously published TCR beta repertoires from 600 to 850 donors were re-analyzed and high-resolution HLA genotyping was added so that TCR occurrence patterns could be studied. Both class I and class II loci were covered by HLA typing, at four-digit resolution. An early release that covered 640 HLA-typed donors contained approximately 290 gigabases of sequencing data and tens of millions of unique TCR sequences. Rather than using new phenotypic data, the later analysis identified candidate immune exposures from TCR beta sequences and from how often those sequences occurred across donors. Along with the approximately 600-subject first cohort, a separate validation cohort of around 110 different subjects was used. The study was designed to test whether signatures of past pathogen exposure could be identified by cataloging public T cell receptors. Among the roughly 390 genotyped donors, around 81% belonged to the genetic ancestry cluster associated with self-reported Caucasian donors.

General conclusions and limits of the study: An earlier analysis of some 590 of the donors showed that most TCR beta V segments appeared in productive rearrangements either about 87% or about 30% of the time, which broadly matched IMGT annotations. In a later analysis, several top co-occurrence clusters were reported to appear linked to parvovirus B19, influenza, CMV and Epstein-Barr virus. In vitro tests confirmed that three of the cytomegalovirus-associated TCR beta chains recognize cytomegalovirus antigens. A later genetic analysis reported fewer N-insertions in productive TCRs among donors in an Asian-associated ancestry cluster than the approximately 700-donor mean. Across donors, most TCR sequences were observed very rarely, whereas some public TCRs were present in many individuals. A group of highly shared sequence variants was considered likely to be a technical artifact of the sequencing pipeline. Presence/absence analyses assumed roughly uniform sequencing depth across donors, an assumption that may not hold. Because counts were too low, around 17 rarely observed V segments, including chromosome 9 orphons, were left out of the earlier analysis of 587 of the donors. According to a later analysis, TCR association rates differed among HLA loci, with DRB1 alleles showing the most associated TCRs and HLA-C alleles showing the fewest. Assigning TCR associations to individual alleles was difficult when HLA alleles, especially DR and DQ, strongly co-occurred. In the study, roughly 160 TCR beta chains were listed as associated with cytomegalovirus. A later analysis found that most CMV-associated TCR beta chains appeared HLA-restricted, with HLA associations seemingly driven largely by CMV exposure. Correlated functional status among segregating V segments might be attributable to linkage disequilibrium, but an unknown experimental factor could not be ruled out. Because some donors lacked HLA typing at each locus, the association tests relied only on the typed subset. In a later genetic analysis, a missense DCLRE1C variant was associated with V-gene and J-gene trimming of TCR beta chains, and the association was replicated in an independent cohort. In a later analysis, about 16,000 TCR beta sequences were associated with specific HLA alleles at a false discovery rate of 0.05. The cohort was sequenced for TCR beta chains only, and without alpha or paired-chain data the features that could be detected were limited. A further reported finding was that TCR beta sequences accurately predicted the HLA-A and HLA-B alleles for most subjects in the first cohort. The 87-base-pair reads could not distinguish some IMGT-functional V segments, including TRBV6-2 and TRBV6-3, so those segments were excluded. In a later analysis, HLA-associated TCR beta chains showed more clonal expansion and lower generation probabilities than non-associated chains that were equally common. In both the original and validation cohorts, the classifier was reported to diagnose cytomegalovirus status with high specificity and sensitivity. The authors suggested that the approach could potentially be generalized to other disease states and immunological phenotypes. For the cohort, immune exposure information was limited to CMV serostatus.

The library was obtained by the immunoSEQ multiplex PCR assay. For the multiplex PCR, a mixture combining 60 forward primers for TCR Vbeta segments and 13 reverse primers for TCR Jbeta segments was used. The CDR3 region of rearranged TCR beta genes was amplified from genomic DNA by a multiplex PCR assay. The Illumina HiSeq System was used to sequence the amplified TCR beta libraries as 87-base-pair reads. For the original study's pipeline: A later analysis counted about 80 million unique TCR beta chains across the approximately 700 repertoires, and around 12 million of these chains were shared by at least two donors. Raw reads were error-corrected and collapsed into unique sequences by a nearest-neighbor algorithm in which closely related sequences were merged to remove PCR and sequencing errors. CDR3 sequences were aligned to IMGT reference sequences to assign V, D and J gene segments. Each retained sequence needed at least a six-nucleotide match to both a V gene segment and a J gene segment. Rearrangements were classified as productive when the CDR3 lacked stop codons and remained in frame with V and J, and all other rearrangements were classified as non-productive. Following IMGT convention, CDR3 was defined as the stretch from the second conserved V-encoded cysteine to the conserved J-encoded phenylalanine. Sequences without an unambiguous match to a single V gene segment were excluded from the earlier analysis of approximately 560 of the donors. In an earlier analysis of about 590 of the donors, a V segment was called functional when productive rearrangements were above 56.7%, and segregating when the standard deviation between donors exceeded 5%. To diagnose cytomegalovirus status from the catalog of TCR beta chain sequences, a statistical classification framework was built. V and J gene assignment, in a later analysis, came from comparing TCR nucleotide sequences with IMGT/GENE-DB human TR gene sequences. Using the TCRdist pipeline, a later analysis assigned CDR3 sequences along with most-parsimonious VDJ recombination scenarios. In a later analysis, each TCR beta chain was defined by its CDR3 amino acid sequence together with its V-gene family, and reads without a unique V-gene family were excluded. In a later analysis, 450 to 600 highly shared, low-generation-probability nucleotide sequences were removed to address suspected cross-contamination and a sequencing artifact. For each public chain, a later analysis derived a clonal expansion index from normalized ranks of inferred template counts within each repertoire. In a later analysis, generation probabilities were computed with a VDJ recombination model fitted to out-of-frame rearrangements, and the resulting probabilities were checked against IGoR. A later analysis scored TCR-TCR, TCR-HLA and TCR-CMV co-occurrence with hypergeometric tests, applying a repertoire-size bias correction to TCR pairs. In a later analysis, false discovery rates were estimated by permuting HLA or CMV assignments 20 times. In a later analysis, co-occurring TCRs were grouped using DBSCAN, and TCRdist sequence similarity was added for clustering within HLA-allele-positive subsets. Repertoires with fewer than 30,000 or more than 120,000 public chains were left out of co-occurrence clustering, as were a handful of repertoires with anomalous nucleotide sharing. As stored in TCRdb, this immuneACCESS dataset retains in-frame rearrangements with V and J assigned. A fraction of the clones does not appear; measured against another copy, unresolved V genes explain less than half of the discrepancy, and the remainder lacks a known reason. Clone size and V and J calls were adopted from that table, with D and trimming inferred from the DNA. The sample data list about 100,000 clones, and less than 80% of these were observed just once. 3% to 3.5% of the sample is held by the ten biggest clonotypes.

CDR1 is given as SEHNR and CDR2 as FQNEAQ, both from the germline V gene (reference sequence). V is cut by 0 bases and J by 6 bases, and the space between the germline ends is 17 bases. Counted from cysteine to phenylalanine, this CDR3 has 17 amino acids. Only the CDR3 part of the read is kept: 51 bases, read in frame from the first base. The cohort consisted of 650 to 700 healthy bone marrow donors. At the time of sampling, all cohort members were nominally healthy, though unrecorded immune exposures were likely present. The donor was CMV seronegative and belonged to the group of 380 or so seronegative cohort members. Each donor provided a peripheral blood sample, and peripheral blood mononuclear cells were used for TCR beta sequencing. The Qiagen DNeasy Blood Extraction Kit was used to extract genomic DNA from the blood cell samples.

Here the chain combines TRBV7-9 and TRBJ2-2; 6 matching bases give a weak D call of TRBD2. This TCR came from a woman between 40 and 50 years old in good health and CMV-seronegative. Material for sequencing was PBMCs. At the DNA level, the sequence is TGTGCCAGCAGCTTAGCGCGGGGTCCCCTATTGCCCGGGGAGCTGTTTTTT. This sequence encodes CASSLARGPLLPGELFF.